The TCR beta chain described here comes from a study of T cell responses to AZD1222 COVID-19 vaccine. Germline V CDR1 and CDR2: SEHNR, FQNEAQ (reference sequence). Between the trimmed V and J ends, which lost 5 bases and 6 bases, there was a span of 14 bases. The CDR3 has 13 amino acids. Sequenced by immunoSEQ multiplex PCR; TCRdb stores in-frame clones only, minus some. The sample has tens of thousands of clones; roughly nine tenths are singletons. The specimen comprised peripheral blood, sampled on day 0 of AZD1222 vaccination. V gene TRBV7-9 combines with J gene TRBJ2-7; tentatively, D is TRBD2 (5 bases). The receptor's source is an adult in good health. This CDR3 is CASSSEDRGEQYF. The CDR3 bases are TGTGCCAGCAGCAGCGAGGACCGGGGCGAGCAGTACTTC.